These 5 T cell receptor beta chains originate from one sample sequenced in a study of blood T cell repertoires in COVID-19 (TCRdb year 2020). Preparation of the library involved the immunoSEQ multiplex PCR assay. TCRdb obtained this table from immuneACCESS and retained in-frame rearrangements with V and J assigned. These tables miss some clones; where compared with another copy, unresolved V genes account for less than half of the shortfall, and the remainder is unexplained. This sample comprises a few hundred thousand clones, 90% of them detected only once. The ten largest clones represent 2.1% of the sample. The sequenced sample consisted of peripheral blood. The receptors were gathered from a woman aged 55-69 years with COVID-19, enrolled during active disease.

This chain links TRBV7-9 with TRBJ1-1; TRBD1 is a possible D gene (5 bases). Trimming pared 0 bases from V and 4 bases from J, leaving 9 bases between. The CDR3 consists of 14 residues. In germline, CDR1 is SEHNR, CDR2 FQNEAQ (reference sequence). CDR3 sequence reads: CASSLAGVGTEAFF. The CDR3 coding sequence is TGTGCCAGCAGCTTAGCAGGGGTCGGCACTGAAGCTTTCTTT.

The J gene is TRBJ2-1, the V gene TRBV12-5; tentative D call: TRBD2 (6 bases). CDR3 length equals 14 residues. Germline CDR1 and CDR2: LGHNT and FRNRAP. V was pared by 7 bases and J by 7 bases, with 17 bases between. The CDR3 DNA reads as TGTGCTAGTGCCCATTCCGGAGGGCGGAATGAGCAGTTCTTC. Its translation is CASAHSGGRNEQFF.

The CDR3 DNA reads TGTGCCAGCAGCTTGATAAGAGGGCATGGGGTGTCCTATAATTCACCCCTCCACTTT. It encodes CASSLIRGHGVSYNSPLHF. The genes are TRBV5-8 and TRBJ1-6; D unclear. This CDR3 has 19 amino acids. Trimming shortened V by 1 base and J by 1 base, and 18 bases separated the two germline ends. The germline CDR1 and CDR2 sequences are SGHTS and YDEGEE.

The V call is TRBV9, the J call TRBJ1-3; possible D gene TRBD1, 6 bases. Trimming pared 1 base from V and 3 bases from J, leaving 11 bases between. CDR3 length: 15 residues. Germline CDR1 reads SGDLS; CDR2 reads YYNGEE. CDR3 sequence: CASSVMGAFGNTIYF. CDR3 nucleotide sequence: TGTGCCAGCAGCGTAATGGGGGCATTTGGAAACACCATATATTTT.

The V and J genes are TRBV6-2 or TRBV6-3 and TRBJ2-3; TRBD2 agrees at 12 bases. Germline V gives CDR1 MNHEY, CDR2 SVGEGT. There are 18 residues in the CDR3. The trim removed 2 bases at V and 2 bases at J, leaving 8 bases unmatched. The CDR3 here is CASSYGLAGGYNTDTQYF. DNA for the CDR3: TGTGCCAGCAGTTACGGCCTAGCGGGGGGGTACAACACAGATACGCAGTATTTT.